This passage covers 10 T cell receptor beta chains from one sample sequenced in a study of cytomegalovirus exposure and HLA in healthy donors. The PCR ran on 60 Vbeta and 13 Jbeta primers. The repertoire was sequenced with immunoSEQ multiplex PCR; TCRdb's copy has only in-frame clones and lacks some. The sample lists 180,000 or so clones, 60% to 80% occurring once. The specimen was PBMCs. These receptors were taken from a woman between 40 and 50 years old in good health and CMV-seropositive.

This sequence joins TRBV11-3 and TRBJ2-1; 8 bases are a match to TRBD2. Germline CDR1 and CDR2: SGHNT and YENEEA. The ends lost 1 base at V and 8 bases at J; junction bases unmatched: 4. This CDR3 spans 14 amino acids. CDR3 nucleotides: TGTGCCAGCAGCTTAGGCGGGAGGATCGATGAGCAGTTCTTC. Its translation: CASSLGGRIDEQFF.

The V and J genes are TRBV11-1 and TRBJ1-1; possible D gene TRBD1, 6 bases. This CDR3 has 14 amino acids. Deletions cut 4 bases from V and 0 bases from J, with 9 bases between. CDR1 and CDR2 from the germline V gene are SGHAT and FQDESV (reference sequence). The CDR3 DNA follows: TGTGCCAGCAGCTCCTCAGGGGTGAACACTGAAGCTTTCTTT. This gives the protein CASSSSGVNTEAFF.

This chain uses TRBV4-3 with TRBJ2-1; 7 nucleotides line up with TRBD2. Germline values: CDR1 LGHNA, CDR2 YSLEER. The CDR3 is 15 residues long. The V segment lost 2 bases and the J segment 5 bases; nucleotides outside the gene matches: 6. Here the CDR3 DNA reads TGCGCCAGCAGCCAACAAACAGCGGGGAACAATGAGCAGTTCTTC. It codes for CASSQQTAGNNEQFF.

Only one count was recorded for this clone. This chain uses TRBV11-2 with TRBJ2-2; D might be TRBD1 (5 bases). Looked up from germline, CDR1 is SGHAT and CDR2 is FQNNGV. The CDR3 runs 15 residues. The V end lost 0 bases, the J end lost 5 bases, and 10 bases lay between the germline ends. The CDR3 DNA sequence: TGTGCCAGCAGCTTAGATGGCCGACAGACCGGGGAGCTGTTTTTT. It is translated as CASSLDGRQTGELFF. The full variable domain, in which reference TRBV11-2 and TRBJ2-2 provide the parts outside the CDR3, is EAGVAQSPRYKIIEKRQSVAFWCNPISGHATLYWYQQILGQGPKLLIQFQNNGVVDDSQLPKDRFSAERLKGVDSTLKIQPAKLEDSAVYLCASSLDGRQTGELFFGEGSRLTVL.

The chain carries TRBV27 and TRBJ2-5; the D gene is possibly TRBD2 (7 bases). Trimming cost V 8 bases and J 7 bases, with 23 bases left between them. This CDR3 contains 15 residues. CDR1 is MNHEY and CDR2 is SMNVEV in the germline V gene (reference sequence). CDR3 amino acids: CASREDSRRFGTQYF. DNA of the CDR3: TGTGCCAGCCGGGAGGACAGTCGAAGATTCGGGACCCAGTACTTC.

The CDR3 reads CASSLESGFYEQYF. CDR3 coding DNA: TGCGCCAGCAGCTTGGAATCGGGGTTCTACGAGCAGTACTTC. This chain links TRBV5-1 with TRBJ2-7, with TRBD2 as a possible D gene (5 bases). V gave up 0 bases and J gave up 3 bases, with 10 bases separating them. Per germline, CDR1 SGHRS and CDR2 YFSETQ. CDR3 length equals 14 residues.

The rearrangement uses TRBV7-2 and TRBJ2-1; D perhaps matches TRBD1 (6 bases). This CDR3 region has 12 residues. The V and J ends lost 4 bases and 6 bases respectively, with 7 bases between them. Germline lookup yields CDR1 SGHTA and CDR2 FQGNSA. DNA for the CDR3: TGTGCCAGCAGCTCAGGGGTCAATGAGCAGTTCTTC. Protein: CASSSGVNEQFF.

To note about this clone: At the DNA level, this CDR3 is encoded by other sequences in the same sample as well. The J gene is TRBJ2-2, the V gene TRBV29-1; perhaps TRBD2 as D (5 bases). Trimming pared 4 bases from V and 3 bases from J, leaving 12 bases between. The V gene's germline CDR1 is SQVTM and CDR2 ANQGSEA. CDR3 length equals 14 residues. The CDR3 region is CSVAGQRDTGELFF. In nucleotides, the CDR3 is TGCAGCGTTGCCGGTCAGAGGGACACCGGGGAGCTGTTTTTT.

This clone was detected many times. The sample holds other DNA sequences that translate to the same CDR3. CDR3 loop: CASSQDVRTYEQYF. In DNA form, the CDR3 reads TGCGCCAGCAGCCAAGACGTCAGGACCTACGAGCAGTACTTC. The gene calls are TRBV4-3 and TRBJ2-7, with D hard to call. The CDR3 runs 14 residues. V dropped 0 bases and J dropped 2 bases, with 8 bases sitting between them. Looked up from germline, CDR1 is LGHNA and CDR2 is YSLEER.

The rearrangement links TRBV29-1 to TRBJ2-5; 7 bases align to TRBD2. There are 12 residues in the CDR3. With 4 bases clipped from V and 1 base from J, the junction kept 0 bases outside the gene matches. CDR1 and CDR2 from the germline V gene are SQVTM and ANQGSEA. CDR3 in DNA: TGCAGCGTTGGGGGGGGCCAAGAGACCCAGTACTTC. Its protein product is CSVGGGQETQYF.